This TCR beta chain was captured by sequencing in a study of early T cells in non-severe SARS-CoV-2 infection. Background on the study: Sequencing was performed on bulk RNA from unsorted whole blood, leaving chains unpaired.

Findings and limits, study-wide: There was a bias toward anti-spike CD8 responses in VDJdb matching, which missed private and CD4 specificities.

Trimming took 6 bases from V and 7 from J; bases not matched to a gene: 7. The CDR3 extends over 13 amino acids. Germline CDR1 and CDR2: MDHEN and SYDVKM. A remark on this clonotype: Antigen specificity is unknown.

Unique molecular identifier tags were affixed to discrete cDNA molecules. TCRdb ran MiXCR on the 5' RACE reads and lists one entry per CDR3 protein. The table has 75,000 to 95,000 distinct CDR3 sequences, roughly 15% seen once; the top ten hold around 5%. Material: whole blood, obtained at baseline. The V gene is TRBV28, the J gene TRBJ1-1, with 8 bases identical to TRBD1. This TCR was recovered from an adult who was a healthcare worker with PCR-confirmed SARS-CoV-2 infection or an uninfected control (not recorded which). This CDR3 reads CASSRYRGNEAFF. As DNA, the CDR3 is TGTGCCAGCAGCCGTTACAGGGGGAATGAAGCTTTCTTT.